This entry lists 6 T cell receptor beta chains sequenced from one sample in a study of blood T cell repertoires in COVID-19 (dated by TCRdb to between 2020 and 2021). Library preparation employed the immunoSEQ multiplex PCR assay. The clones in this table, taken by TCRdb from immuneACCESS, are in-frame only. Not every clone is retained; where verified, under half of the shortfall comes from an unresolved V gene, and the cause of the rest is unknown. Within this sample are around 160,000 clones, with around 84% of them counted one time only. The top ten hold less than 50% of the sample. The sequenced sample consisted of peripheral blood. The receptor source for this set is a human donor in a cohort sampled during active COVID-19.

CDR3 in DNA: TGTGCCAGCAGCGCTCTCCGGGACACCGGGCAGAAAGATACGCAGTATTTT. The encoded protein is CASSALRDTGQKDTQYF. The chain employs TRBV9 and TRBJ2-3, with D maybe TRBD1 (6 bases). Germline CDR1 is SGDLS and CDR2 is YYNGEE. V was shortened by 3 bases and J by 5 bases, with 22 bases between the two germline ends. This CDR3 spans 17 amino acids.

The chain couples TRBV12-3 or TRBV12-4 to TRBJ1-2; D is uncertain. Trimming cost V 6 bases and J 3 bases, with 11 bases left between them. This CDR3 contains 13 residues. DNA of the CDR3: TGTGCCAGCAGAAATACAGTGGACTATGGCTACACCTTC. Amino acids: CASRNTVDYGYTF.

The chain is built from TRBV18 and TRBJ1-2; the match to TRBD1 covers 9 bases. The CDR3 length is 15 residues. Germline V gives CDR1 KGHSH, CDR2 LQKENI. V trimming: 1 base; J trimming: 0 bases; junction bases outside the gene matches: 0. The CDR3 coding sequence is TGTGCCAGCTCACCACGGGACAGGGCTAACTATGGCTACACCTTC. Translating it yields CASSPRDRANYGYTF.

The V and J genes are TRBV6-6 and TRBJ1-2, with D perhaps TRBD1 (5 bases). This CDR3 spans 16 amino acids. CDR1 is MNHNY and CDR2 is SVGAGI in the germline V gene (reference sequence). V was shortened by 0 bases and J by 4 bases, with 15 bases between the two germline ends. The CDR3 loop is CASSYSPQTAVYGYTF. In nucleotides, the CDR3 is TGTGCCAGCAGTTACTCCCCTCAGACAGCCGTCTATGGCTACACCTTC.

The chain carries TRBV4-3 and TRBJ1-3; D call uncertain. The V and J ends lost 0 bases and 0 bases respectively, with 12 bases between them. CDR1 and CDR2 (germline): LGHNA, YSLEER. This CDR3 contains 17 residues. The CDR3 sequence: CASSQEHGGYSGNTIYF. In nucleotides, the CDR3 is TGCGCCAGCAGCCAAGAACACGGCGGCTACTCTGGAAACACCATATATTTT.

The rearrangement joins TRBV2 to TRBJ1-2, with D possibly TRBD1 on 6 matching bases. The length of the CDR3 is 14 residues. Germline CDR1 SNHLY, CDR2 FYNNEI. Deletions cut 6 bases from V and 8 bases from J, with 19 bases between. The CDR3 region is CASRGGPGVGGYTF. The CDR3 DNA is TGTGCCAGCAGGGGGGGGCCAGGGGTCGGAGGCTACACCTTC.